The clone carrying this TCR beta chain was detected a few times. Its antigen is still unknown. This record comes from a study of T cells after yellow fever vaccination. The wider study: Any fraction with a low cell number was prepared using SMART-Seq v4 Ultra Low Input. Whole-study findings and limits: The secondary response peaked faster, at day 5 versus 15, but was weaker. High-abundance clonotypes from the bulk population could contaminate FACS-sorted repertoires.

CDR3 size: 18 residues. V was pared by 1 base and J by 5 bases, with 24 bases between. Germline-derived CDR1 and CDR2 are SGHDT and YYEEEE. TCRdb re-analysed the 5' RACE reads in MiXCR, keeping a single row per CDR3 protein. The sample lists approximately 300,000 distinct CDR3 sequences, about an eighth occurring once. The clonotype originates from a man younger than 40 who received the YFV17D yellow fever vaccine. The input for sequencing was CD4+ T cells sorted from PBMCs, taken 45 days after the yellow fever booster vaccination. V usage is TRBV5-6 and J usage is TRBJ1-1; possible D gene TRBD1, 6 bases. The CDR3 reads CASSLYVGGGIGETEAFF. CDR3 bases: TGTGCCAGCAGCTTGTACGTCGGGGGGGGCATAGGGGAGACTGAAGCTTTCTTT.